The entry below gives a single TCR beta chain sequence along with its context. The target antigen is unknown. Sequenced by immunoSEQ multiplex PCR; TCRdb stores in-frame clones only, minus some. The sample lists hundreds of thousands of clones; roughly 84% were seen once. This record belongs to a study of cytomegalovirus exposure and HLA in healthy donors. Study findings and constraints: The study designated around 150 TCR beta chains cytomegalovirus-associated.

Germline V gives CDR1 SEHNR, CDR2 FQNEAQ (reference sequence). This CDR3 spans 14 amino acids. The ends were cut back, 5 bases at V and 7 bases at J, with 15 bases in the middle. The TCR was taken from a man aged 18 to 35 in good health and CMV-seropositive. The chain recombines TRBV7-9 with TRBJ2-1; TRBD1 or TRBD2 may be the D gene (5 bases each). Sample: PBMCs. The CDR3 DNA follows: TGTGCCAGCAGCGATAGACGGGGCCCGAATGAGCAGTTCTTC. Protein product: CASSDRRGPNEQFF.